The present T cell receptor beta chain was sequenced within a study of blood T cell repertoires in COVID-19. Cohorts were based on clinical histories the participants reported. Original data processing: Reference gene primer amplification gave nucleated cell count estimates. Sequencing used immunoSEQ multiplex PCR; TCRdb keeps in-frame clones, though not all of them. V and J calls and clone size are given by that table; D and trimming were obtained from the DNA. The sample comprises fewer than 350,000 clones, 90% of which are singletons, and 1.7% rests with the top ten. The clonotype comes from a woman aged 18 to 35 with acute COVID-19. The sequenced material came from PBMCs or T cells enriched from blood (not recorded which).

This chain's CDR3 is CASSPPHRSPVQGTF. The CDR3 DNA reads TGTGCCAGCTCACCACCCCACAGGTCCCCCGTACAGGGCACCTTC. The chain employs TRBV18 and TRBJ1-2; D might be TRBD1 (6 bases). This CDR3 spans 15 amino acids. V was shortened by 0 bases and J by 13 bases, with 21 bases between the two germline ends. Germline V gene data show CDR1 as KGHSH and CDR2 as LQKENI.